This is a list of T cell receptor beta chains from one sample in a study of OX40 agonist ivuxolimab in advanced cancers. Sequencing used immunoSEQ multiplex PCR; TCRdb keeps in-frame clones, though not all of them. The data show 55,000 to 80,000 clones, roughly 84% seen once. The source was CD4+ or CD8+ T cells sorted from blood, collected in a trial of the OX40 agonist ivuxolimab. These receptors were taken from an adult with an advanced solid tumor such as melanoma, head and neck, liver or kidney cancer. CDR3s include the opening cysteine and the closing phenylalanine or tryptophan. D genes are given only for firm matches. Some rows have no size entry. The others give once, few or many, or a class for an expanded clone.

TGTGCCAGCAGCGCTCCGGAGGGACCAGGCGAGACCCAGTACTTC	CASSAPEGPGETQYF	15	NA	once	TRBV5-4	TRBJ2-5
TGTGCCAGCAGAAGAGGACTAGCGGAGACCCAGTACTTC	CASRRGLAETQYF	13	TRBD2	once	TRBV6-1	TRBJ2-5
TGCGCCAGCAGCTATACTCGGACCCAGTACTTC	CASSYTRTQYF	11	NA	NA	TRBV5-1	TRBJ2-5
TGTGCCAGCAGCGCGATCGGTGAGCCCCAGCATTTT	CASSAIGEPQHF	12	NA	once	TRBV7-2	TRBJ1-5
TGTGCCAGCAGCTCTCTAGGGATAAGCTCCTACGAGCAGTACTTC	CASSSLGISSYEQYF	15	NA	few	TRBV5-6	TRBJ2-7
TGTGCCAGCAGTCCCCCGGGGACCTACGAGCAGTACTTC	CASSPPGTYEQYF	13	NA	NA	TRBV27	TRBJ2-7
TGTGCCAGCAGTAGGGGGACAGGGTCAGTGAACACTGAAGCTTTCTTT	CASSRGTGSVNTEAFF	16	TRBD1	NA	TRBV27	TRBJ1-1
TGTGCCAGTAGTATAGGGAATCTACGGGGGAAACAGCCCCAGCATTTT	CASSIGNLRGKQPQHF	16	NA	NA	TRBV19	TRBJ1-5
TGTGCCAGCAGCGGGACAGGGAGAGGCGGAAACACCATATATTTT	CASSGTGRGGNTIYF	15	TRBD1	NA	TRBV7-9	TRBJ1-3
TGTGCCAGCAGTGCGACAGGGGGAGGCTACGAGCAGTACTTC	CASSATGGGYEQYF	14	TRBD1	few	TRBV2	TRBJ2-7
TGTGCCAGCAGCTTGGCAAAAAGCGGGGCCACAGATACGCAGTATTTT	CASSLAKSGATDTQYF	16	TRBD2	NA	TRBV5-4	TRBJ2-3
TGTGCCAGCAGTGATAGAAGGGTTTCCTACAATGAGCAGTTCTTC	CASSDRRVSYNEQFF	15	NA	NA	TRBV2	TRBJ2-1
TGTGCCTGGATCGCGGCAGGGGGTGCCATATATTTT	CAWIAAGGAIYF	12	TRBD1	NA	TRBV30	TRBJ1-3
TGTGCCACCGTTGGGATGAACACTGAAGCTTTCTTT	CATVGMNTEAFF	12	NA	NA	TRBV11-2	TRBJ1-1
TGCGCCAGCAGCAGGACGGGGACCGGGGAGCTGTTTTTT	CASSRTGTGELFF	13	NA	NA	TRBV5-1	TRBJ2-2
TGTGCCAGCAGTTCCAGGCGGAACATTAATTCACCCCTCCACTTT	CASSSRRNINSPLHF	15	NA	NA	TRBV28	TRBJ1-6
TGTGCCAGCAGCTTAAATAGCGGGGGGGCTGGTTATACGCAGTATTTT	CASSLNSGGAGYTQYF	16	TRBD2	NA	TRBV11-2	TRBJ2-3
TGTGCCACCAGCACCCGGACTAGCGCCGATACGCAGTATTTT	CATSTRTSADTQYF	14	TRBD2	NA	TRBV15	TRBJ2-3
TGTGCCAGCAGCTTACCCAGCGGACTATACAATGAGCAGTTCTTC	CASSLPSGLYNEQFF	15	NA	few	TRBV7-9	TRBJ2-1
TGTGCTAGTGGTATTAGCGGCACAGATACGCAGTATTTT	CASGISGTDTQYF	13	NA	NA	TRBV12-5	TRBJ2-3
TGTGCCAGCAGTGAGGGACAGGGAGATACGCAGTATTTT	CASSEGQGDTQYF	13	TRBD1	NA	TRBV2	TRBJ2-3
TGTGCCAGCAGTGGACAGGGGGGGCGAGCTTTCTTT	CASSGQGGRAFF	12	TRBD1	few	TRBV2	TRBJ1-1
TGTGCCAGCAGCTTATTGCTAGATGGAGATACGCAGTATTTT	CASSLLLDGDTQYF	14	NA	NA	TRBV7-3	TRBJ2-3
TGTGCCAGCATCGACCAGACCCAAGAGACCCAGTACTTC	CASIDQTQETQYF	13	NA	NA	TRBV5-6	TRBJ2-5
TGTGCCAGCAGTGACCCGCGGGGTCCTAGCACAGATACGCAGTATTTT	CASSDPRGPSTDTQYF	16	NA	NA	TRBV6-1	TRBJ2-3
TGTGCCAGTAGTCCTCGGATAGTCCTTGAAAAACTGTTTTTT	CASSPRIVLEKLFF	14	NA	NA	TRBV19	TRBJ1-4
TGTGCCAGCAGCCCTCCCACTCGGTCGTCAGCTGGAAACACCATATATTTT	CASSPPTRSSAGNTIYF	17	NA	NA	TRBV4-2	TRBJ1-3